Listed below are T cell receptor beta chains from one sample, sequenced in a study of CXCR3-negative and CXCR3-positive naive CD8 T cells. TCRdb reanalyzed the 5' RACE reads, giving one entry per CDR3 protein sequence and no DNA. Here the sample table reports 50,000 to 55,000 distinct CDR3 sequences. The sample taken for sequencing was naive CXCR3- CD8+ T cells from blood. These receptors all come from a human donor in good health. Some clones in this sample may be carry-over from other donors' samples. The CDR3 runs from the conserved cysteine through the conserved F or W.

v_gene	j_gene	CDR3aa
TRBV29-1	TRBJ2-7	CSVGQGDEQYF
TRBV29-1	TRBJ2-7	CSVEGQDSSHSYEQYF
TRBV20-1	TRBJ2-7	CSAPGRPAAYEQYF
TRBV6-6	TRBJ2-1	CASSPLASYNEQFF
TRBV5-1	TRBJ1-2	CASSLEGEGYTF
TRBV6-5	TRBJ2-7	CASREKAGTPLKEQYF
TRBV5-1	TRBJ2-4	CASSLTPDGNIQYF
TRBV7-9	TRBJ2-7	CASSLGTAGETYEQYF
TRBV7-9	TRBJ1-2	CASSQLTGGAYYGYTF
TRBV7-9	TRBJ2-3	CASRGGGYTDTQYF
TRBV7-8	TRBJ2-7	CASRWSEQGWTREGYEQYF
TRBV6-2/TRBV6-3	TRBJ2-5	CASSYLRETQYF
TRBV12-3/TRBV12-4	TRBJ2-3	CASMGSRDTQYF